This is a list of T cell receptor beta chains from one sample in a study of cytomegalovirus exposure and HLA in healthy donors. Method: immunoSEQ multiplex PCR; TCRdb's copy keeps in-frame clones and lacks some. The table includes 66,000 or so clones, approximately 96% detected once. The sequenced sample was PBMCs. The origin of the receptors is a woman between 18 and 30 years old in good health and CMV-seropositive. Both conserved end residues are part of each CDR3. A D gene is named only where the DNA matches it firmly. Rows give clone size only sometimes, using once, few, many, or a class for an expanded clone.

NA TRBJ2-5 TRBD1 TRBV5-6 CASSLPGTGERETQYF TGTGCCAGCAGCTTGCCCGGGACAGGGGAGAGGGAGACCCAGTACTTC
NA TRBJ1-1 NA TRBV28 CASSLWGRPNTEAFF TGTGCCAGCAGTTTATGGGGCCGGCCGAACACTGAAGCTTTCTTT
NA TRBJ2-5 TRBD1 TRBV2 CASSPGQVLTAQYF TGTGCCAGCAGTCCCGGACAGGTTCTAACGGCCCAGTACTTC
NA TRBJ2-5 TRBD2 TRBV7-9 CASSLGAAGAETQYF TGTGCCAGCAGCTTAGGCGCGGCGGGAGCAGAGACCCAGTACTTC
NA TRBJ2-1 NA TRBV6-1 CASSDWTTHNEQFF TGTGCCAGCAGTGACTGGACTACACACAATGAGCAGTTCTTC
NA TRBJ2-7 NA TRBV5-1 CASSRDSTSYEQYF TGCGCCAGCAGCCGGGACTCTACTTCCTACGAGCAGTACTTC
NA TRBJ2-1 TRBD2 TRBV5-1 CASSDSGVSYNEQFF TGCGCCAGCAGCGATAGCGGGGTTTCCTACAATGAGCAGTTCTTC
NA TRBJ2-3 TRBD2 TRBV5-4 CASSLGLAGGSDTQYF TGTGCCAGCAGCTTAGGACTAGCGGGAGGGTCGGATACGCAGTATTTT
NA TRBJ2-5 TRBD1 TRBV6-1 CASSDVGGGETQYF TGTGCCAGCAGTGATGTAGGGGGCGGCGAGACCCAGTACTTC
NA TRBJ2-3 TRBD2 TRBV7-2 CASSLRRGGPTDTQYF TGTGCCAGCAGCTTAAGGAGGGGAGGGCCAACAGATACGCAGTATTTT
NA TRBJ1-4 NA TRBV25-1 CASSASRTINEKLFF TGTGCCAGCAGTGCCTCAAGGACAATTAATGAAAAACTGTTTTTT
NA TRBJ2-2 NA TRBV16 CASSQVPGTNTGELFF TGTGCCAGCAGCCAAGTTCCGGGGACAAACACCGGGGAGCTGTTTTTT
NA TRBJ1-2 TRBD1 TRBV5-5 CASSIQGADGYTF TGTGCCAGCAGCATACAGGGGGCGGATGGCTACACCTTC
NA TRBJ1-1 NA TRBV5-1 CASSLTLMNTEAFF TGCGCCAGCAGCTTGACCCTAATGAACACTGAAGCTTTCTTT
NA TRBJ2-7 NA TRBV27 CASSFRRANEQYF TGTGCCAGCAGTTTTAGGAGGGCTAACGAGCAGTACTTC
NA TRBJ1-4 NA TRBV10-2 CASSESGQKLFF TGCGCCAGCAGTGAGTCCGGACAGAAACTGTTTTTT
NA TRBJ2-3 TRBD2 TRBV7-3 CASSYSGLAADTQYF TGTGCCAGCAGCTATTCGGGACTAGCAGCAGATACGCAGTATTTT
NA TRBJ2-4 TRBD2 TRBV28 CASSLGPRGYAKNIQYF TGTGCCAGCAGTTTAGGACCGCGGGGGTATGCCAAAAACATTCAGTACTTC
NA TRBJ2-1 TRBD2 TRBV19 CASSISGLYYEQFF TGTGCCAGTAGTATATCGGGACTATATTATGAGCAGTTCTTC
NA TRBJ1-2 TRBD1 TRBV5-4 CASSPRFLQGNYGYTF TGTGCCAGCAGCCCCAGGTTCCTACAGGGGAACTATGGCTACACCTTC
NA TRBJ2-5 NA TRBV7-9 CASSLAIRGRETQYF TGTGCCAGCAGCTTAGCAATCCGAGGGAGGGAGACCCAGTACTTC
once TRBJ2-7 TRBD1 TRBV18 CASSPDRASYEQYF TGTGCCAGCTCACCCGACAGGGCCTCCTACGAGCAGTACTTC
NA TRBJ2-7 TRBD1 TRBV5-4 CASSPSGTGVVEQYF TGTGCCAGCAGCCCGTCCGGGACAGGGGTGGTCGAGCAGTACTTC
NA TRBJ2-7 TRBD2 TRBV7-9 CASSPGGGWTYEQYF TGTGCCAGCAGCCCCGGGGGGGGGTGGACCTACGAGCAGTACTTC
NA TRBJ2-7 NA TRBV30 CAWSPGSPWEQYF TGTGCCTGGAGCCCCGGGTCCCCTTGGGAGCAGTACTTC
NA TRBJ1-1 TRBD1 TRBV28 CASSLQGEVRTEAFF TGTGCCAGCAGTTTACAGGGGGAGGTAAGAACTGAAGCTTTCTTT
NA TRBJ1-1 NA TRBV2 CASSREDAEAFF TGTGCCAGCAGCCGGGAGGACGCTGAAGCTTTCTTT
NA TRBJ1-1 NA TRBV11-2 CASSLGPGGTEAFF TGTGCCAGCAGCTTAGGTCCTGGAGGAACTGAAGCTTTCTTT
NA TRBJ2-1 TRBD2 TRBV5-6 CASSRGEAYNEQFF TGTGCCAGCAGCCGGGGGGAGGCCTACAATGAGCAGTTCTTC
NA TRBJ1-3 NA TRBV15 CATSSGELSSGNTIYF TGTGCCACCAGCTCCGGAGAGTTGAGCTCTGGAAACACCATATATTTT
NA TRBJ2-1 NA TRBV29-1 CSVLTARDGSYNEQFF TGCAGCGTTCTGACCGCGCGGGATGGCTCCTACAATGAGCAGTTCTTC
NA TRBJ1-5 NA TRBV11-2 CASSLDGGNGLPQHF TGTGCCAGCAGCTTAGATGGAGGGAACGGGCTGCCCCAGCATTTT
NA TRBJ2-7 TRBD1 TRBV18 CASSPTGGDRGAEQYF TGTGCCAGCTCACCGACCGGGGGAGACAGGGGGGCCGAGCAGTACTTC
once TRBJ1-1 TRBD1 TRBV7-2 CASSDTGGTEAFF TGTGCCAGCAGCGACACAGGGGGCACTGAAGCTTTCTTT
NA TRBJ2-3 NA TRBV7-3 CASSTRGDWKDTQYF TGTGCCAGCAGCACGAGAGGGGACTGGAAAGATACGCAGTATTTT
NA TRBJ1-2 NA TRBV19 CASSMVAAANYGYTF TGTGCCAGTAGTATGGTAGCAGCAGCTAACTATGGCTACACCTTC
once TRBJ2-7 TRBD2 TRBV6-6 CASSYLGEGGYEQYF TGTGCCAGCAGTTACTTGGGGGAGGGTGGGTACGAGCAGTACTTC
NA TRBJ1-3 NA TRBV7-9 CASSLGAVSGNTIYF TGTGCCAGCAGCTTAGGGGCAGTCTCTGGAAACACCATATATTTT
NA TRBJ2-7 TRBD2 TRBV9 CASSVTSGGYEQYF TGTGCCAGCAGCGTAACTAGCGGAGGGTACGAGCAGTACTTC
NA TRBJ2-7 TRBD2 TRBV6-5 CASSYGLAGAPYEQYF TGTGCCAGCAGTTACGGACTAGCGGGAGCTCCCTACGAGCAGTACTTC
NA TRBJ2-3 TRBD2 TRBV7-9 CAIHTAGWGDTQYF TGTGCCATCCATACAGCGGGATGGGGGGATACGCAGTATTTT
NA TRBJ1-5 NA TRBV28 CASEVGEVGNQPQHF TGTGCCAGCGAGGTTGGGGAGGTCGGCAATCAGCCCCAGCATTTT
NA TRBJ1-5 NA TRBV13 CASSSQGMDQPQHF TGTGCCAGCAGCTCGCAGGGTATGGATCAGCCCCAGCATTTT
NA TRBJ2-1 NA TRBV5-5 CASSPGGGSYNEQFF TGTGCCAGCAGCCCTGGGGGCGGGAGTTACAATGAGCAGTTCTTC
NA TRBJ2-5 TRBD2 TRBV11-2 CASSPGLAGEETQYF TGTGCCAGTAGCCCGGGACTAGCGGGAGAAGAGACCCAGTACTTC
NA TRBJ2-7 NA TRBV4-2 CASSQERPSEQYF TGTGCCAGCAGCCAAGAGCGCCCCTCGGAGCAGTACTTC
NA TRBJ2-3 NA TRBV19 CASSIGQEITDTQYF TGTGCCAGTAGTATAGGACAGGAGATCACAGATACGCAGTATTTT
NA TRBJ2-1 TRBD2 TRBV4-1 CASSQDSRLAGVSEQFF TGCGCCAGCAGCCAAGACAGCCGACTAGCGGGAGTAAGTGAGCAGTTCTTC
NA TRBJ2-2 NA TRBV19 CASSMRPAHTGELFF TGTGCCAGTAGTATGCGGCCAGCCCACACCGGGGAGCTGTTTTTT
NA TRBJ1-4 NA TRBV28 CASSLRVVGEKLFF TGTGCCAGCAGTTTACGGGTGGTGGGTGAAAAACTGTTTTTT
NA TRBJ2-7 TRBD2 TRBV18 CASSPFPPARESSYEQYF TGTGCCAGCTCACCATTTCCGCCTGCGCGGGAGAGCTCCTACGAGCAGTACTTC
NA TRBJ2-5 NA TRBV2 CASRPEMQGTQETQYF TGTGCCAGCAGGCCCGAAATGCAGGGGACCCAAGAGACCCAGTACTTC